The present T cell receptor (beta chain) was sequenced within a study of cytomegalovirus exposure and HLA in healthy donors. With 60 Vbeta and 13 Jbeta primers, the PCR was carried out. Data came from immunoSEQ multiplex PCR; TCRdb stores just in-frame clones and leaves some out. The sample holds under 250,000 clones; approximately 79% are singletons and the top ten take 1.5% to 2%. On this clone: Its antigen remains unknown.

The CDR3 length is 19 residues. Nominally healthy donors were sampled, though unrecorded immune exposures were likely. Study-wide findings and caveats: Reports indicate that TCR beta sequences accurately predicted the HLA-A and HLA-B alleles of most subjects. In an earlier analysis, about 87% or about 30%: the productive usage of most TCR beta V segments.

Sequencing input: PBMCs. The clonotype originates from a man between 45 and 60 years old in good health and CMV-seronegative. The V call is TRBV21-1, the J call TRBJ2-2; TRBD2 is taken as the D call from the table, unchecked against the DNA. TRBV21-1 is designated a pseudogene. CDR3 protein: CASSKGPAGGPENTGELFF. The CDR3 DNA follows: TGTGCCAGCAGCAAAGGGCCAGCGGGAGGGCCTGAAAACACCGGGGAGCTGTTTTTT.